This T cell receptor beta chain was recorded in a study of cytomegalovirus exposure and HLA in healthy donors. This CDR3 is 16 amino acids long. Trimming cost V 1 base and J 5 bases; bases outside gene matches: 7. The germline CDR1 and CDR2 sequences are SGDLS and YYNGEE. Notes on the study in general: Differences between HLA loci emerged in a later analysis of TCR association rates, with DRB1 most and HLA-C fewest. The study labeled 150 or so TCR beta chains cytomegalovirus-associated. Per published accounts, TCR beta sequences correctly predicted the HLA-A and HLA-B alleles of most subjects.

Use of 60 Vbeta and 13 Jbeta primers characterized the PCR. Using immunoSEQ multiplex PCR, the repertoire was profiled, and TCRdb retains in-frame clones only, with some absent. This sample carries 200,000 to 250,000 clones, roughly 83% of them seen once, and the ten largest clones take roughly 0.66%. Remarks on this clone: What it binds is not known.

This chain joins TRBV9 and TRBJ1-1; 11 nucleotides align to TRBD1. The source of this sequence is a boy between 2 and 15 years old in good health and CMV-seronegative. The sequencing sample was made of PBMCs. The CDR3 nucleotides read TGTGCCAGCAGCGTACGACCGGGACAGGGGGATACTGAAGCTTTCTTT. Amino acids: CASSVRPGQGDTEAFF. Variable domain in full (rest from reference TRBV9 and TRBJ1-1): DSGVTQTPKHLITATGQRVTLRCSPRSGDLSVYWYQQSLDQGLQFLIQYYNGEERAKGNILERFSAQQFPDLHSELNLSSLELGDSALYFCASSVRPGQGDTEAFFGQGTRLTVV.